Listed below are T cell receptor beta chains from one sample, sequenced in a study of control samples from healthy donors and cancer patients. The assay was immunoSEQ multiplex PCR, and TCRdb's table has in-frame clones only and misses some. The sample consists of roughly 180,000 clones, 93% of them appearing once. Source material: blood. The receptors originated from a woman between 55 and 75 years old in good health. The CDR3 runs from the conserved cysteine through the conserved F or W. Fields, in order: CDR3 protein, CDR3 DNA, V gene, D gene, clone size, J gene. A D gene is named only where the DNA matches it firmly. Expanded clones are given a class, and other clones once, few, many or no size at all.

CDR3: CASRTAGGADTQYF
DNA: TGTGCCAGTAGGACAGCAGGGGGCGCAGATACGCAGTATTTT
V: TRBV19
D: TRBD1
size: .
J: TRBJ2-3

CDR3: CASSQDRPGQGYEQYF
DNA: TGCGCCAGCAGCCAAGATCGGCCGGGACAGGGCTACGAGCAGTACTTC
V: TRBV4-3
D: TRBD1
size: .
J: TRBJ2-7

CDR3: CASRGTGYNEQFF
DNA: TGTGCCAGCCGCGGGACAGGGTACAATGAGCAGTTCTTC
V: TRBV4-2
D: TRBD1
size: .
J: TRBJ2-1

CDR3: CASSWTVNTEAFF
DNA: TGTGCCAGCAGTTGGACGGTGAACACTGAAGCTTTCTTT
V: TRBV6-2/TRBV6-3
D: .
size: .
J: TRBJ1-1

CDR3: CASSPPSQNIQYF
DNA: TGTGCCAGCTCACCACCGTCTCAGAACATTCAGTACTTC
V: TRBV18
D: .
size: .
J: TRBJ2-4

CDR3: CASSSTGGGTEAFF
DNA: TGCGCCAGCAGCTCTACAGGGGGCGGCACTGAAGCTTTCTTT
V: TRBV5-1
D: TRBD1
size: .
J: TRBJ1-1

CDR3: CAISEEGAGEKLFF
DNA: TGTGCCATCAGTGAAGAGGGGGCAGGGGAAAAACTGTTTTTT
V: TRBV10-3
D: TRBD1
size: .
J: TRBJ1-4

CDR3: CASSRDRGTNTEAFF
DNA: TGTGCCAGCAGTAGGGACAGGGGAACGAACACTGAAGCTTTCTTT
V: TRBV25-1
D: TRBD1
size: .
J: TRBJ1-1

CDR3: CASSFGGKRSEAFF
DNA: TGCGCCAGCAGCTTCGGAGGGAAACGCAGTGAAGCTTTCTTT
V: TRBV5-1
D: .
size: .
J: TRBJ1-1

CDR3: CASSYSPQGEQYF
DNA: TGTGCCAGCAGTTACTCGCCCCAGGGCGAGCAGTACTTC
V: TRBV6-6
D: .
size: .
J: TRBJ2-7

CDR3: CASSIRRRFGRAAGNTIYF
DNA: TGTGCCAGTAGTATCCGCCGGCGATTCGGCAGGGCTGCTGGAAACACCATATATTTT
V: TRBV19
D: .
size: .
J: TRBJ1-3

CDR3: CASSSQGVRAGELFF
DNA: TGCGCCAGCAGCTCACAGGGAGTACGTGCCGGGGAGCTGTTTTTT
V: TRBV4-3
D: .
size: .
J: TRBJ2-2

CDR3: CASSRAPGAMNTEAFF
DNA: TGTGCCAGCAGCCGTGCACCAGGGGCGATGAACACTGAAGCTTTCTTT
V: TRBV5-5
D: .
size: once
J: TRBJ1-1

CDR3: CASTYGGPGTDTQYF
DNA: TGCGCCAGCACCTACGGGGGGCCGGGCACAGATACGCAGTATTTT
V: TRBV5-1
D: .
size: .
J: TRBJ2-3

CDR3: CASSLTSGLGTQYF
DNA: TGTGCCAGCAGCTTAACTAGCGGGTTGGGGACCCAGTACTTC
V: TRBV11-2
D: TRBD2
size: .
J: TRBJ2-5

CDR3: CASSPRDRAYGYTF
DNA: TGTGCCAGCAGCCCCCGGGACAGGGCCTATGGCTACACCTTC
V: TRBV5-4
D: TRBD1
size: .
J: TRBJ1-2

CDR3: CASSRQGGRNNEKLFF
DNA: TGTGCCAGCAGCCGGCAGGGGGGGCGGAATAATGAAAAACTGTTTTTT
V: TRBV11-2
D: TRBD1
size: .
J: TRBJ1-4

CDR3: CASSPGQGRSYTEAFF
DNA: TGTGCCAGCAGTCCAGGACAGGGGCGTTCATACACTGAAGCTTTCTTT
V: TRBV6-2/TRBV6-3
D: TRBD1
size: .
J: TRBJ1-1

CDR3: CASSWGVANSPLHF
DNA: TGTGCCAGTAGCTGGGGGGTGGCAAATTCACCCCTCCACTTT
V: TRBV19
D: .
size: .
J: TRBJ1-6

CDR3: CASSLVPQGPYEQYF
DNA: TGTGCCAGCAGCTTGGTTCCGCAGGGCCCCTACGAGCAGTACTTC
V: TRBV5-8
D: .
size: .
J: TRBJ2-7

CDR3: CASTRQESSIGYTF
DNA: TGTGCCAGTACCCGACAGGAGTCTTCTATTGGCTACACCTTC
V: TRBV19
D: .
size: .
J: TRBJ1-2

CDR3: CASSKPTGGLFYGYTF
DNA: TGTGCCAGCAGCAAGCCGACAGGGGGGCTTTTCTATGGCTACACCTTC
V: TRBV28
D: TRBD1
size: .
J: TRBJ1-2

CDR3: CASSQFSGTGSTEAFF
DNA: TGCGCCAGCAGCCAATTCTCCGGGACAGGGAGCACTGAAGCTTTCTTT
V: TRBV4-3
D: TRBD1
size: .
J: TRBJ1-1

CDR3: CASSFGLRSEQFF
DNA: TGTGCCAGCAGCTTTGGGCTTCGTAGTGAGCAGTTCTTC
V: TRBV7-2
D: .
size: few
J: TRBJ2-1

CDR3: CASSVRTRTNTGELFF
DNA: TGTGCCAGCAGCGTCCGGACTAGAACGAACACCGGGGAGCTGTTTTTT
V: TRBV9
D: TRBD2
size: .
J: TRBJ2-2

CDR3: CASSDPSGQDLEQYF
DNA: TGTGCCAGCAGTGACCCTTCAGGACAGGACCTGGAGCAGTACTTC
V: TRBV6-6
D: TRBD1
size: .
J: TRBJ2-7

CDR3: CASSALQTYNMNTEAFF
DNA: TGTGCCAGTAGTGCCCTTCAGACGTATAACATGAACACTGAAGCTTTCTTT
V: TRBV19
D: .
size: .
J: TRBJ1-1

CDR3: CSVEAWGSYYGYTF
DNA: TGCAGCGTTGAAGCGTGGGGGTCTTACTATGGCTACACCTTC
V: TRBV29-1
D: .
size: .
J: TRBJ1-2

CDR3: CASSASGRGETQYF
DNA: TGTGCCAGCAGCGCCTCGGGGCGGGGGGAGACCCAGTACTTC
V: TRBV11-3
D: TRBD2
size: .
J: TRBJ2-5

CDR3: CASSRGGQADEQFF
DNA: TGTGCCAGCTCACGGGGGGGCCAGGCGGATGAGCAGTTCTTC
V: TRBV18
D: .
size: .
J: TRBJ2-1

CDR3: CASSLLSVGYNEQFF
DNA: TGCGCCAGCAGCTTGCTTTCCGTGGGATACAATGAGCAGTTCTTC
V: TRBV5-1
D: .
size: .
J: TRBJ2-1